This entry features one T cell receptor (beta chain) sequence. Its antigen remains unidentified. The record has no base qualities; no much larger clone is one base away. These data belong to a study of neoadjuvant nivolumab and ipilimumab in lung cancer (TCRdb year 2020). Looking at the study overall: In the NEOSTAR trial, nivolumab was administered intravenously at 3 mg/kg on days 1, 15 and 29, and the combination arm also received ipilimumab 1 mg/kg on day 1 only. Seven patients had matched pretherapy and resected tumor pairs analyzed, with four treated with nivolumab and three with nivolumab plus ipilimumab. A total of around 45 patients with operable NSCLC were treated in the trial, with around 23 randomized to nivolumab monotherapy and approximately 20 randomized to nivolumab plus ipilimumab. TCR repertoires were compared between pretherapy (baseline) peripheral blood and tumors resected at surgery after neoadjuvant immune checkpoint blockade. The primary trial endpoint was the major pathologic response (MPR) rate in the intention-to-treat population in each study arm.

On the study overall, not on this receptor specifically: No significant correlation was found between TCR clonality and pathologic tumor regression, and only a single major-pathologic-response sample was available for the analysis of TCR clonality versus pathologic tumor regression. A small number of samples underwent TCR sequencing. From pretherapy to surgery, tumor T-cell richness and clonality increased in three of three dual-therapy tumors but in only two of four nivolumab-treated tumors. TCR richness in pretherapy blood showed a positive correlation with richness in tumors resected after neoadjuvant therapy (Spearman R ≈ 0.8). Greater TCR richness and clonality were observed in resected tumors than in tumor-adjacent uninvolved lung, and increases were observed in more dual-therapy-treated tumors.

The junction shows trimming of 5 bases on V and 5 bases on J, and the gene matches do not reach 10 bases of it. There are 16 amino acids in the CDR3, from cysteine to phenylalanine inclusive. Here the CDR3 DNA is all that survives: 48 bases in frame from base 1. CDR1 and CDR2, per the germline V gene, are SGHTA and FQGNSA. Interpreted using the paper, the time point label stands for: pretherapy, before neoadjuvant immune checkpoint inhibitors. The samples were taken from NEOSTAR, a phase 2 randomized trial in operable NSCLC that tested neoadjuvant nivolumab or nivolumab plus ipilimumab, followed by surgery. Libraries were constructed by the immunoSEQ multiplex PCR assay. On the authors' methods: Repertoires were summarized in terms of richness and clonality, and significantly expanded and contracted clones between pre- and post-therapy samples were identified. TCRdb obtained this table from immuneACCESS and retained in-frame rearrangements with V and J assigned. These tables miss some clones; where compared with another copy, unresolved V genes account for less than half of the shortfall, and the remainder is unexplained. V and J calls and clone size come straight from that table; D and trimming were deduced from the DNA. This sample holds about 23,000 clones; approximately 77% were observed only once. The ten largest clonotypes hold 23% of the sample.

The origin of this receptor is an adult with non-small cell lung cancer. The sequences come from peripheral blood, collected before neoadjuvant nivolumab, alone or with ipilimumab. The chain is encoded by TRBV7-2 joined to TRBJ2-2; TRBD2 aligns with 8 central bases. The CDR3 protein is CASSPGVAGWTGELFF. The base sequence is TGTGCCAGCAGCCCCGGGGTAGCGGGATGGACCGGGGAGCTGTTTTTT.